Listed below are T cell receptor beta chains from one sample, sequenced in a study of CD8+CD57+ T cells in acquired aplastic anemia. A single record per CDR3 protein comes from TCRdb applying MiXCR to the reads. The sample shows approximately 250,000 distinct CDR3 sequences, about 80% of them seen only once. The sample was sorted CD4+, CD8+, or CD8+CD57+ T cells (not recorded which) from PBMCs. The origin of the receptors is a human donor with aplastic anemia. Each CDR3 is given with its conserved first and last residue. The D gene is left open where the match is weak. Clone size appears in some rows only: once, few, many, or a class for an expanded clone.

j_call | d_call | v_call | clone_size | cdr3_aa | cdr3_nt
TRBJ2-5 | - | TRBV5-4 | few | CASSLRGGETQYF | TGTGCCAGCAGCTTGAGGGGGGGGGAGACCCAGTACTTC
TRBJ2-1 | - | TRBV7-9 | - | CASSFQRSSGNDRFF | TGTGCCAGCAGCTTTCAAAGGAGCTCCGGGAATGATCGGTTCTTC
TRBJ2-5 | - | TRBV7-3 | - | CATSRGASHETEYF | TGTGCCACCAGCAGGGGCGCCAGCCACGAGACCGAGTACTTC
TRBJ1-2 | - | TRBV2 | few | CASSGGGGYTF | TGTGCCAGCAGTGGGGGGGGCGGCTACACCTTC
TRBJ2-3 | - | TRBV7-9 | few | CASSVVPGELFFGYF | -
TRBJ2-1 | - | TRBV19 | - | CASTMTGLGEQFF | TGTGCCAGTACCATGACGGGTCTTGGTGAGCAGTTCTTC
TRBJ2-1 | - | TRBV7-2 | - | CASSQKKSSKNELFF | TGTGCCAGCAGCCAGAAAAAGTCTAGTAAGAATGAGCTGTTCTTC
TRBJ1-2 | - | TRBV29-1 | - | CGTTFGGGWVYGYTF | TGCGGCACCACCTTCGGCGGGGGCTGGGTCTATGGCTACACCTTC
TRBJ1-1 | TRBD1 | TRBV7-9 | once | CAGQGGRETQYIGPFF | TGTGCCGGACAGGGGGGTAGGGAGACCCAGTACATCGGGCCTTTCTTT
TRBJ2-3 | - | TRBV6-2/TRBV6-3 | many | CASSYLDVLSTDTQYF | TGTGCCAGCAGTTACCTCGACGTACTCAGCACAGATACGCAGTATTTT
TRBJ2-5 | - | TRBV7-8 | - | CASSEEWGAGEPQYF | TGTGCCAGCAGTGAAGAGTGGGGGGCAGGGGAGCCGCAGTACTTC
TRBJ1-1 | - | TRBV15 | - | CATSLDSPRTKAFF | TGTGCCACCAGTTTAGATAGCCCGAGGACGAAAGCGTTCTTC
TRBJ2-3 | TRBD1 | TRBV9 | - | CASTGQGEDTQYF | TGTGCCAGCACCGGGCAGGGGGAAGATACGCAGTATTTT
TRBJ2-5 | TRBD1 | TRBV6-4 | - | CASRPPTGEETQYF | TGTGCCAGCCGTCCTCCGACAGGGGAAGAGACCCAGTACTTC
TRBJ1-2 | - | TRBV9 | - | CASSLAGGPAYCYTF | TGTGCCAGCAGCTTAGCGGGAGGTCCCGCCTATTGCTACACCTTC
TRBJ2-1 | TRBD2 | TRBV29-1 | - | CSVRLAGPFNEQFF | TGCAGCGTTCGACTAGCGGGGCCCTTCAATGAGCAGTTCTTC
TRBJ2-5 | - | TRBV7-9 | - | CASSRASNYGANVF | TGTGCCAGCAGCAGAGCGAGTAACTACGGGGCCAACGTCTTC
TRBJ2-7 | - | TRBV9 | - | CASSVAPDRPHEQYF | TGCGCCAGCAGCGTAGCGCCCGACCGCCCTCACGAGCAGTACTTC
TRBJ1-1 | - | TRBV7-3 | - | CASSFDLAGNTEHFF | TGTGCCAGCAGCTTTGATCTCGCAGGGAACACTGAACATTTCTTT
TRBJ2-5 | TRBD1 | TRBV9 | - | CASKAGGYVQETEYF | TGTGCCAGCAAGGCAGGGGGCTATGTCCAAGAGACCGAGTACTTC
TRBJ1-2 | - | TRBV2 | - | CASSPGQNYGYTF | TGTGCCAGCAGTCCCGGACAAAACTATGGCTACACCTTC
TRBJ1-2 | - | TRBV7-8 | - | CASSLAGAADAYTF | TGTGCCAGCAGCTTAGCGGGGGCAGCCGATGCCTACACCTTC
TRBJ2-7 | - | TRBV6-1 | many | CASSNGAEQYF | TGTGCCAGCAGTAACGGGGCCGAGCAGTACTTC
TRBJ2-1 | - | TRBV7-3 | - | CAGSVGGIHEQLF | TGTGCCGGCAGTGTAGGGGGGATCCATGAGCAGTTGTTC
TRBJ2-7 | - | TRBV2 | - | CASGDGGTDTQNFDPGYF | TGTGCCAGCGGGGACGGGGGCACGGATACGCAGAATTTTGACCCAGGGTACTTC
TRBJ2-1 | TRBD2 | TRBV7-9 | - | CASSLQGGGGREEQSF | TGTGCCAGCAGCTTACAGGGAGGCGGGGGGAGGGAGGAGCAGTCCTTC
TRBJ2-5 | TRBD2 | TRBV29-1 | - | CSVVSGTIQETQYF | TGCAGCGTTGTTAGCGGGACGATCCAAGAGACCCAGTACTTC
TRBJ1-2 | - | TRBV7-8 | - | CASGLTGGPLPQSF | TGTGCCAGCGGCTTAACGGGAGGTCCCCTTCCGCAGTCTTTC
TRBJ2-1 | - | TRBV7-2 | - | CASSLAGSADSDEQFF | TGTGCCAGCAGCTTAGCAGGAAGCGCCGATAGCGATGAGCAGTTCTTC
TRBJ2-7 | TRBD1 | TRBV25-1 | few | CASSYSWTGGIYEQYF | TGTGCCAGCAGTTACTCCTGGACAGGGGGCATCTACGAGCAGTACTTC
TRBJ2-3 | - | TRBV19 | once | CASSLARGPDNQYF | TGTGCCAGCAGCTTAGCGAGAGGACCCGATAATCAGTATTTT
TRBJ2-3 | - | TRBV9 | once | CASRVGSNTTQYF | TGTGCCAGCAGGGTAGGGTCCAATACTACGCAGTATTTT
TRBJ1-1 | - | TRBV19 | - | CASLGQGNTEAFF | TGTGCCAGTTTAGGGCAGGGCAACACTGAAGCTTTCTTT
TRBJ1-1 | - | TRBV20-1 | - | CSASSWGRENTEAFF | TGCAGTGCTAGTAGTTGGGGACGGGAGAACACTGAAGCTTTCTTT
TRBJ2-5 | - | TRBV10-1 | - | CALEGETQYF | TGCGCCCTGGAGGGGGAGACCCAGTACTTC
TRBJ2-1 | - | TRBV20-1 | - | CSARVLEDYGYNEQFF | TGCAGTGCTAGAGTTTTGGAAGACTATGGCTACAATGAGCAGTTCTTC
TRBJ1-5 | TRBD1 | TRBV7-3 | - | CASTGQANAVEHHF | TGTGCCAGCACAGGACAGGCCAACGCCGTTGAACACCATTTT
TRBJ1-1 | - | TRBV7-4 | - | CASSLARQQYDTEAFF | TGTGCCAGCAGCTTAGCCCGTCAACAATACGACACTGAAGCTTTCTTT
TRBJ2-7 | - | TRBV7-9 | - | CASSSQTYEQYF | TGTGCCAGCAGCTCGCAGACATACGAGCAGTACTTC
TRBJ1-1 | - | TRBV20-1 | - | CSARLLGLNTEAFF | TGCAGTGCTAGACTATTAGGGCTGAACACTGAAGCTTTCTTT
TRBJ2-1 | - | TRBV7-6 | - | CASSSPTGSGAFFQFF | TGTGCCAGCAGCTCCCCTACAGGCAGTGGAGCTTTCTTTCAGTTCTTC
TRBJ2-5 | - | TRBV7-9 | - | CASSFGRSGGTEYF | TGTGCCAGCAGCTTTGGCAGAAGCGGAGGGACCGAGTACTTC
TRBJ2-3 | TRBD2 | TRBV7-9 | - | CASSFQRSGASDEYF | TGTGCCAGCAGCTTTCAAAGAAGCGGGGCAAGCGATGAGTATTTT
TRBJ1-1 | - | TRBV11-1 | - | CASSFAATGNTEAFF | TGTGCCAGCAGCTTCGCAGCCACAGGGAACACTGAAGCTTTCTTT
TRBJ1-5 | - | TRBV19 | many | CASSMLQGVQPQHF | TGTGCCAGTAGCATGCTACAGGGAGTTCAGCCCCAGCATTTT
TRBJ1-2 | - | TRBV7-9 | - | CASSQQLSGGNTF | TGTGCCAGCAGCCAACAACTAAGCGGGGGCAACACCTTC
TRBJ2-1 | - | TRBV7-9 | - | CASCWAGGQFF | TGTGCCAGCTGCTGGGCGGGTGGGCAGTTCTTC
TRBJ2-1 | TRBD1 | TRBV11-1 | - | CASSRIEWDSSYNEQFF | TGTGCCAGCAGCCGCATAGAATGGGACAGCTCCTACAATGAGCAGTTCTTC
TRBJ2-3 | - | TRBV6-5 | - | CASSRNPTDTQYF | TGTGCCAGCAGTAGGAACCCCACAGATACGCAGTATTTT
TRBJ1-1 | - | TRBV7-8 | - | CASSLAGGPDAQTEAFF | TGTGCCAGCAGCTTGGCGGGAGGACCCGATGCACAGACTGAAGCTTTCTTT
TRBJ1-1 | TRBD1 | TRBV7-6 | once | CASSKRTGRTDTLF | TGTGCCAGCAGCAAACGGACAGGCCGCACAGATACTCTGTTT
TRBJ2-7 | - | TRBV25-1 | - | CASSGPVYEQYF | TGTGCCAGCAGTGGTCCCGTCTACGAGCAGTACTTC
TRBJ2-1 | TRBD2 | TRBV2 | - | CASGEGGTERLSF | TGTGCCAGCGGGGAGGGAGGAACGGAAAGGCTGTCTTTC
TRBJ2-1 | - | TRBV2 | - | CASSDGANNEQFF | TGTGCCAGCAGTGATGGAGCCAACAATGAGCAGTTCTTC